This T cell receptor beta chain comes out of a study of shared clonotypes between healthy human individuals. As for the study in general: A donor's plate count was three for CD4 naive and three for CD4 memory; CD8 naive had two and CD8 memory one.

About this clone itself: Its specificity is not known.

Terminally differentiated effector memory CD45RA+ cells were excluded from the naive CD8 cells, which were CD45RO-negative and positively selected for CCR7. Those who donated, Caucasian adults without exception, all lived in Nashville, Tennessee. Broader study findings: The sampled material consisted only of blood, and tissue repertoires are likely to differ.

Some clones are missing from TCRdb's copy, which holds only in-frame ones; the method was immunoSEQ multiplex PCR. The table has about 2 million clones, approximately 94% seen once. Germline V gene sequence: CDR1 MNHNS, CDR2 SASEGT. V gave up 3 bases and J gave up 2 bases, with 18 bases separating them. This CDR3 is 17 amino acids long. This sequence joins TRBV6-1 and TRBJ2-3; D may match TRBD1 or TRBD2 (5 bases each). This sequence was found in a man younger than 30 in good health. Input material: naive CD8+ T cells sorted from blood. The CDR3 loop is CASSDRVPLGTTDTQYF. Here the CDR3 DNA reads TGTGCCAGCAGTGATCGTGTGCCGCTAGGGACCACAGATACGCAGTATTTT.